Below, one TCR beta chain is given with its context. Generated by immunoSEQ multiplex PCR, the TCRdb table keeps only in-frame clones and is missing some. Found here are 45,000 to 60,000 clones, 90% to 95% of them singletons; the top ten hold around 4%. Trimming left V 3 bases short and J 5 bases short, with 11 bases between. In germline, CDR1 is SGDLS, CDR2 YYNGEE. This CDR3 spans 13 amino acids. This entry comes from a study of control samples from healthy donors and cancer patients. The sample taken for sequencing was blood. V is TRBV9 and J is TRBJ1-1, with D tentatively TRBD1 (6 bases). This TCR came from a man younger than 40 in good health. The CDR3 nucleotides read TGTGCCAGCAGCGAACAGGGATGGACTGAAGCTTTCTTT. It yields the protein CASSEQGWTEAFF.